Reported below is one TCR beta chain. From its re-call of the 5' RACE reads, TCRdb lists each CDR3 protein once, without DNA. The sample includes a few hundred thousand distinct CDR3 sequences. Germline CDR1 is SQVTM and CDR2 is ANQGSEA. The CDR3 has 15 residues. These data originate in a study of T cells expressing NK-cell markers. The chain employs TRBV29-1 and TRBJ2-1; TCRdb selects TRBD2, and the lack of DNA leaves this call unchecked. Sequencing was performed on blood T cells: a sorted CD56 or NKG2C T cell subset, CD4+ or CD8+ T cells, or bulk PBMC T cells (not recorded which). The origin of this receptor is a man younger than 35 in good health. The CDR3 sequence is CSLISGLAVGREQFF.